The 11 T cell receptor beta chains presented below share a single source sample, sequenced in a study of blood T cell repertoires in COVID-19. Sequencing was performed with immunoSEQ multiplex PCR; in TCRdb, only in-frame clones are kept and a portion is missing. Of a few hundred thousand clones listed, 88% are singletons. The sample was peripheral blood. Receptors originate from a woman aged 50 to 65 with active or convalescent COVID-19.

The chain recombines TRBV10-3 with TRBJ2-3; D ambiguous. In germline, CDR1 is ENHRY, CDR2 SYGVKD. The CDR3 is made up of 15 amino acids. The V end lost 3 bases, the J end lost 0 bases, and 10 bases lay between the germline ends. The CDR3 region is CAISEGVESTDTQYF. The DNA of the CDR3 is TGTGCCATCAGTGAAGGAGTGGAAAGCACAGATACGCAGTATTTT.

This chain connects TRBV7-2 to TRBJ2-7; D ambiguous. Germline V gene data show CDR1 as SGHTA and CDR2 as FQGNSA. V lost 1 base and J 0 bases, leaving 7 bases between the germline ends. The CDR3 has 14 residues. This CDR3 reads CASSLGSHSYEQYF. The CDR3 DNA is TGTGCCAGCAGCTTAGGGAGTCACTCCTACGAGCAGTACTTC. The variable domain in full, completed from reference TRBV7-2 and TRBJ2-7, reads GAGVSQSPSNKVTEKGKDVELRCDPISGHTALYWYRQSLGQGLEFLIYFQGNSAPDKSGLPSDRFSAERTGGSVSTLTIQRTQQEDSAVYLCASSLGSHSYEQYFGPGTRLTVT.

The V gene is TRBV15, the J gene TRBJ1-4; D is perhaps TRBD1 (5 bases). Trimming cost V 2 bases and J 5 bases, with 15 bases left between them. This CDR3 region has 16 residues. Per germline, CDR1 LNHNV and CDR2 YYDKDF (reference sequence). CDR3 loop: CATSRREQGLNEKLFF. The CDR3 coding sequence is TGTGCCACCAGCAGAAGAGAGCAGGGACTCAATGAAAAACTGTTTTTT.

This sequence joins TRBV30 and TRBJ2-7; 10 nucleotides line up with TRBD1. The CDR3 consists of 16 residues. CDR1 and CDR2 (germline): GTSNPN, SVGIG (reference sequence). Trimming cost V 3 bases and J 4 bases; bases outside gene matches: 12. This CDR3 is CAWSLRQGAITYEQYF. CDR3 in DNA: TGTGCCTGGAGCCTCCGACAGGGGGCGATAACTTACGAGCAGTACTTC. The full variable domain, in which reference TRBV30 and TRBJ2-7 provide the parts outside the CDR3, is SQTIHQWPATLVQPVGSPLSLECTVEGTSNPNLYWYRQAAGRGLQLLFYSVGIGQISSEVPQNLSASRPQDRQFILSSKKLLLSDSGFYLCAWSLRQGAITYEQYFGPGTRLTVT.

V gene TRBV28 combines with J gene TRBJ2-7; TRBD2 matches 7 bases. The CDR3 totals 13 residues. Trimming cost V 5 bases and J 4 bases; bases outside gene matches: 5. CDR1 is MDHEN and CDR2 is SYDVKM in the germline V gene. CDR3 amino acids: CASSPTSEYEQYF. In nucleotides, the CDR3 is TGTGCCAGCAGTCCCACTAGCGAGTACGAGCAGTACTTC.

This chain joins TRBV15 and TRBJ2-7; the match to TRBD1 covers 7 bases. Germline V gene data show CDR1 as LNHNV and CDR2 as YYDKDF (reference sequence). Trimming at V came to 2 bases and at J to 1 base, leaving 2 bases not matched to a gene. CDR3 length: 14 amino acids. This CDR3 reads CATSRRDRSYEQYF. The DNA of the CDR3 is TGTGCCACCAGCAGACGGGACAGATCCTACGAGCAGTACTTC.

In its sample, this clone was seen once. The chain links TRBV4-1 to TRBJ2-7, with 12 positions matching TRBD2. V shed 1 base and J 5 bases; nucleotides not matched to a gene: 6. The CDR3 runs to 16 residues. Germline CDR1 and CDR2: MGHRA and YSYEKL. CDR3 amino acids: CASSQVLAGGPHEQYF. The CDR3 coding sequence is TGCGCCAGCAGCCAAGTCCTAGCGGGAGGGCCCCACGAGCAGTACTTC.

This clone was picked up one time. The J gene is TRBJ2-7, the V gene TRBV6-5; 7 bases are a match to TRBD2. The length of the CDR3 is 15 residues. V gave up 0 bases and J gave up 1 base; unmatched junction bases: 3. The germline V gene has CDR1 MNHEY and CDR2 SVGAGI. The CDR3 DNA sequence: TGTGCCAGCAGTTACTCCCCGGGACTATCCTACGAGCAGTACTTC. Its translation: CASSYSPGLSYEQYF.

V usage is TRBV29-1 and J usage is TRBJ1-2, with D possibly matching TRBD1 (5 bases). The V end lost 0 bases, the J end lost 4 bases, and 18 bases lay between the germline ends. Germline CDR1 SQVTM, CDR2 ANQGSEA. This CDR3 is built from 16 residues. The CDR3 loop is CSVEDLGTYGGYGYTF. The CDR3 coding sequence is TGCAGCGTTGAAGATCTCGGTACCTACGGGGGCTATGGCTACACCTTC.

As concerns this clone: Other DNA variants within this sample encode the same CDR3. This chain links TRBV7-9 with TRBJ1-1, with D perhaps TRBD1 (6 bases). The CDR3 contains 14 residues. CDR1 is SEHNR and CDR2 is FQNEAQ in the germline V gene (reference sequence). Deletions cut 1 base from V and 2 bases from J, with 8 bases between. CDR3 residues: CASSLVQGNTEAFF. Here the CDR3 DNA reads TGTGCCAGCAGCTTAGTACAGGGTAACACTGAAGCTTTCTTT.

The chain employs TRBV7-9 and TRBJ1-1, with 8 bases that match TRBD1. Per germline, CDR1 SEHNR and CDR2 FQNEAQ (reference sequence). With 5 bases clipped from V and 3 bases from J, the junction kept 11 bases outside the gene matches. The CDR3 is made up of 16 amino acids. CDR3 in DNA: TGTGCCAGCAGCGGAACACGGACAGGGAGGGACACTGAAGCTTTCTTT. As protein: CASSGTRTGRDTEAFF.